The source of this TCR beta chain is a study of T cell responses to AZD1222 COVID-19 vaccine. Overall study findings and caveats: CD4 TCRs associated with vaccination spanned spike, dominating at 160-218 and 743-854.

The method was immunoSEQ multiplex PCR; TCRdb's version includes in-frame clones alone and lacks a portion of them. The data show some 130,000 clones, around 90% seen once. Deletions cut 1 base from V and 2 bases from J, with 12 bases between. In germline, CDR1 is MGHRA, CDR2 YSYEKL. The CDR3 loop spans 15 amino acids. As to this clone: No antigen is known for it.

The specimen comprised peripheral blood, sampled 28 days after the second AZD1222 dose. The receptor comes from an adult who received the AZD1222 COVID-19 vaccine. This chain joins TRBV4-1 and TRBJ2-7, with D maybe TRBD2 (7 bases). The CDR3: CASSQVAGATYEQYF. CDR3 nucleotides: TGCGCCAGCAGCCAAGTTGCGGGGGCAACCTACGAGCAGTACTTC.